The entry below gives a single T cell receptor (beta chain) sequence along with its context. This sample stems from a study of T cell changes during pregnancy in multiple sclerosis. CDR1 SGDLS and CDR2 YYNGEE come from the germline V gene. The CDR3 is 11 amino acids. The V end lost 7 bases, the J end lost 5 bases, and 6 bases lay between the germline ends. Clones were sequenced by immunoSEQ multiplex PCR, and TCRdb holds only the in-frame ones, with some missing. The repertoire includes 39,000 or so clones, approximately 94% of them detected once, and approximately 8.7% sits in the top ten. This receptor was obtained from a female donor with multiple sclerosis, enrolled in a pregnancy study. This chain connects TRBV9 to TRBJ2-2; TRBD2 might be the D (5 bases). This specimen consisted of CD8+ T cells from peripheral blood mononuclear cells, obtained in the third trimester of pregnancy. The CDR3 region has the DNA TGTGCCAGCCGAGGGACCGGGGAGCTGTTTTTT. Its translation: CASRGTGELFF.